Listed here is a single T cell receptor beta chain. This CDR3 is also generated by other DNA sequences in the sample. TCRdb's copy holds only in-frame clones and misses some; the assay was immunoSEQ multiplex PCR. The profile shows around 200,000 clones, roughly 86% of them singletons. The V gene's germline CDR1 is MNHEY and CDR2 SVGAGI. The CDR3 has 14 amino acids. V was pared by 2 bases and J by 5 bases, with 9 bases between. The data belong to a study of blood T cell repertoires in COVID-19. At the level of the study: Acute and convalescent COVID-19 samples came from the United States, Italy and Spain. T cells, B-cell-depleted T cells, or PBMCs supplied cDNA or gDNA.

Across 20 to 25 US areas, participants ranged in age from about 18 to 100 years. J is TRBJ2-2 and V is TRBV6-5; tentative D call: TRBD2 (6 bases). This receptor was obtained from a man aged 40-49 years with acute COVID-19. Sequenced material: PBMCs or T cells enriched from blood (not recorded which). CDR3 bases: TGTGCCAGCAGTTACAGGGGAGGTACCGGGGAGCTGTTTTTT. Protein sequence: CASSYRGGTGELFF.